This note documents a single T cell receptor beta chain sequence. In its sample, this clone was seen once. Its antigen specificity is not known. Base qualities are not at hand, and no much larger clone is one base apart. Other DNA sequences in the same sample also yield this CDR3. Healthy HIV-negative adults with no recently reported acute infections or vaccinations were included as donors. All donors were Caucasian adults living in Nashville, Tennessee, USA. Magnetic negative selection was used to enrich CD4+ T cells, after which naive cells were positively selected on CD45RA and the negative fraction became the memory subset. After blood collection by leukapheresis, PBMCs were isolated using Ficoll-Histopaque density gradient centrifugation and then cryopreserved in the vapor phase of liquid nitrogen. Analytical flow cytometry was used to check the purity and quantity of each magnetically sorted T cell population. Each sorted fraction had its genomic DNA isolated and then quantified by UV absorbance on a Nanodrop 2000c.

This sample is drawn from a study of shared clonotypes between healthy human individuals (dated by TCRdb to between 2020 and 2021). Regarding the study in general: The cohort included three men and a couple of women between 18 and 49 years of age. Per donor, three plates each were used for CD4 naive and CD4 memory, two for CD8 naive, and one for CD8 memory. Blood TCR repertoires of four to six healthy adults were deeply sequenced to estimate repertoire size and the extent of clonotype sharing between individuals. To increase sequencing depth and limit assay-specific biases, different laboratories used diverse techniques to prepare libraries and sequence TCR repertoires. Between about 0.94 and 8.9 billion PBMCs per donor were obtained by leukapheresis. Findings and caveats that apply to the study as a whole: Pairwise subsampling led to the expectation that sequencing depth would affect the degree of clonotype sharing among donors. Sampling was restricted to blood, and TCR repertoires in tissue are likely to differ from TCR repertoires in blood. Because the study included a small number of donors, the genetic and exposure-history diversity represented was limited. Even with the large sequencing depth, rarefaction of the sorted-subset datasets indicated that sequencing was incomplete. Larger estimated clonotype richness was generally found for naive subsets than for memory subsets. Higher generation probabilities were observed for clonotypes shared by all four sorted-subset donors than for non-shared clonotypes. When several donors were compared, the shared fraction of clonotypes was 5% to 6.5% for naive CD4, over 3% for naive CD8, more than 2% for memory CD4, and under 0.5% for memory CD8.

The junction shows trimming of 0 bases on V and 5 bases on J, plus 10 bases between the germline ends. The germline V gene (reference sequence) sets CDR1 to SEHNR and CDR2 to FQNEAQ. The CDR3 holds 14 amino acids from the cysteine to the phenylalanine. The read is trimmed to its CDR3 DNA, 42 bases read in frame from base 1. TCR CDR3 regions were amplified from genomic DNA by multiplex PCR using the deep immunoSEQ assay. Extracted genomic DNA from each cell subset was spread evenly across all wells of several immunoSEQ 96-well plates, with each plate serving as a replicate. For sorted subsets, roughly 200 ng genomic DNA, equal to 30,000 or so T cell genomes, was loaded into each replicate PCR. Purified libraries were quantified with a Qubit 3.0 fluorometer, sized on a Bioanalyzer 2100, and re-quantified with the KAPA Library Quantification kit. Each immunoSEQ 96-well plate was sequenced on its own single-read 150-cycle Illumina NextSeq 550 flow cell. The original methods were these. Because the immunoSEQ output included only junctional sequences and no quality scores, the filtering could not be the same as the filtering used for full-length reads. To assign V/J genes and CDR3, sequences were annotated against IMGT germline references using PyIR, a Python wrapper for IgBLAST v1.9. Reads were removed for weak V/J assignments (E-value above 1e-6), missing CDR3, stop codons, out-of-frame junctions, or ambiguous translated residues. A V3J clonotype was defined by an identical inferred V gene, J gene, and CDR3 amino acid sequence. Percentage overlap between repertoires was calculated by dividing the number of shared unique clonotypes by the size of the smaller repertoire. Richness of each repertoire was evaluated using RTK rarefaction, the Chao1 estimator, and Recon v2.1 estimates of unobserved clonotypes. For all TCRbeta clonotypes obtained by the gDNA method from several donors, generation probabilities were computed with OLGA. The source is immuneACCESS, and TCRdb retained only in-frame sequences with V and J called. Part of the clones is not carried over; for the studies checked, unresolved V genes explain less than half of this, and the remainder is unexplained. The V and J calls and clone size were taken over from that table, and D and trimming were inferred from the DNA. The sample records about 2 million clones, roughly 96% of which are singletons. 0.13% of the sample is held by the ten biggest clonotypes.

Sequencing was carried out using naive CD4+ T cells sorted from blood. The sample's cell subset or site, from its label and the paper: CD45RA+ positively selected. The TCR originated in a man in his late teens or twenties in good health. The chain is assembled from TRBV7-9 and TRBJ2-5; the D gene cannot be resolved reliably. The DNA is TGTGCCAGCAGCTTAGCATTAGGGCGGGAGACCCAGTACTTC. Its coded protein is CASSLALGRETQYF.